Below are 32 T cell receptor beta chains sequenced from a single sample in a study of post-analysis software for immune sequencing data. Presence of unique molecular identifiers characterized the TCR beta cDNA libraries. TCRdb ran MiXCR on the PCR reads and lists one entry per CDR3 protein. Among 150,000 to 200,000 distinct CDR3 sequences listed, 36% were seen once. Sample: blood, taken after autologous hematopoietic stem cell transplantation. These receptors originate from a girl aged 5-17 years with multiple sclerosis.

This clonotype was seen many times. The chain recombines TRBV5-1 with TRBJ2-7; 10 bases agree with TRBD2. Germline V gene lookup returns CDR1 SGHRS and CDR2 YFSETQ. With V trimmed by 4 bases and J by 6 bases, 7 bases remained unmatched. This CDR3 is 14 amino acids long. In nucleotides, the CDR3 is TGCGCCAGCAGCGAGAGCGGGAGGGCTTTCGAGCAGTACTTC. This sequence encodes CASSESGRAFEQYF.

The chain has TRBV6-1 and TRBJ2-5; 9 bases map to TRBD1. The germline gives CDR1 MNHNS, CDR2 SASEGT. The V and J ends lost 1 base and 4 bases, in that order; junction bases with no gene match: 10. This CDR3 is 17 amino acids long. The chain's CDR3 is CASSEDPQGARLETQYF. In DNA form, the CDR3 reads TGTGCCAGCAGTGAAGATCCACAGGGGGCACGACTAGAGACCCAGTACTTC.

Ten or more counts support this clonotype. V usage is TRBV11-1 and J usage is TRBJ2-3; D gene uncertain. The length of the CDR3 is 14 residues. The ends were cut back, 5 bases at V and 0 bases at J, with 9 bases in the middle. Germline V lookup: CDR1 SGHAT, CDR2 FQDESV (reference sequence). The DNA of the CDR3 is TGTGCCAGCAGCCCGCAGGTTAGCACAGATACGCAGTATTTT. Translation gives CASSPQVSTDTQYF.

The chain uses TRBV5-1 and TRBJ2-1; 7 positions agree with TRBD1. V was pared by 4 bases and J by 0 bases, with 13 bases of the junction left unmatched. CDR3 size: 18 residues. The germline gives CDR1 SGHRS, CDR2 YFSETQ. CDR3 in amino acids: CASSPRQGRMSSYNEQFF. As DNA, the CDR3 is TGCGCCAGCAGCCCCAGACAGGGACGGATGAGCTCCTACAATGAGCAGTTCTTC.

V is TRBV4-1 and J is TRBJ2-1; no firm D call. V was trimmed by 0 bases and J by 10 bases, leaving 7 bases between them. Germline assignment: CDR1 MGHRA and CDR2 YSYEKL. CDR3 size: 12 residues. This CDR3 is CASSQDIGEQFF. In nucleotides, the CDR3 is TGCGCCAGCAGCCAAGATATAGGCGAGCAGTTCTTC.

The J gene is TRBJ2-5, the V gene TRBV7-2; 8 bases map to TRBD2. CDR3 length equals 16 residues. Losses at the gene ends were 5 bases for V and 4 bases for J; bases not matched to a gene: 12. Germline loops: CDR1 SGHTA, CDR2 FQGNSA. CDR3 nucleotides: TGTGCCAGCAGCCGACTTCCATCGGGAGGGCCAGAGACCCAGTACTTC. Protein product: CASSRLPSGGPETQYF. Together with reference TRBV7-2 and TRBJ2-5, the CDR3 gives the full variable domain: GAGVSQSPSNKVTEKGKDVELRCDPISGHTALYWYRQSLGQGLEFLIYFQGNSAPDKSGLPSDRFSAERTGGSVSTLTIQRTQQEDSAVYLCASSRLPSGGPETQYFGPGTRLLVL.

This chain connects TRBV3-1 to TRBJ2-7; TRBD1 matches 9 bases. Unmatched junction bases numbered 4, after V lost 4 bases and J lost 6 bases. The CDR3 consists of 13 residues. Germline loops: CDR1 LGHDT, CDR2 YNNKEL (reference sequence). CDR3 sequence: CASSPGQGREQYF. The CDR3 coding sequence is TGTGCCAGCAGCCCGGGACAGGGTCGCGAGCAGTACTTC.

This clonotype was counted many times. This chain joins TRBV24-1 and TRBJ2-1, with 9 bases aligning to TRBD2. CDR1 and CDR2 from the germline V gene are KGHDR and SFDVKD. This CDR3 is built from 16 residues. V was clipped by 7 bases and J by 0 bases; unmatched bases: 6. The CDR3 reads CATRSGRTSSYNEQFF. Here the CDR3 DNA reads TGTGCCACCAGGAGCGGGAGGACGAGCTCCTACAATGAGCAGTTCTTC.

This clonotype came up a few times. The gene calls are TRBV6-2 or TRBV6-3 and TRBJ2-1; a possible D gene is TRBD1 (6 bases). CDR1 and CDR2 (germline): MNHEY, SVGEGT. The CDR3 has 14 residues. Trimming pared 6 bases from V and 2 bases from J, leaving 11 bases between. The CDR3 loop is CASRGASPYNEQFF. Here the CDR3 DNA reads TGTGCCAGCAGGGGGGCGTCCCCCTACAATGAGCAGTTCTTC.

The genes are TRBV20-1 and TRBJ1-5, with 8 bases identical to TRBD1. The CDR3 covers 16 residues. With V trimmed by 7 bases and J by 0 bases, 11 bases remained unmatched. Germline CDR1 DFQATT, CDR2 SNEGSKA (reference sequence). CDR3 loop: CSVAGGNPYSNQPQHF. CDR3 in DNA: TGCAGTGTCGCAGGGGGCAACCCTTATAGCAATCAGCCCCAGCATTTT.

This chain connects TRBV7-9 to TRBJ2-5, with 11 bases identical to TRBD1. V lost 5 bases and J lost 4; bases outside the gene matches: 9. This CDR3 comprises 16 residues. Germline V lookup: CDR1 SEHNR, CDR2 FQNEAQ (reference sequence). The CDR3 DNA reads as TGTGCCAGCAGCCCGGACAGGGGGCTGGCCGGAGAGACCCAGTACTTC. As protein: CASSPDRGLAGETQYF.

This clonotype has a handful of counts. V is TRBV6-5 and J is TRBJ1-1; a weak D match, TRBD1 (5 bases). Deletions cut 2 bases from V and 1 base from J, with 11 bases between. Germline values: CDR1 MNHEY, CDR2 SVGAGI. The CDR3 is 15 residues long. CDR3: CASSYGFTGNTEAFF. CDR3 nucleotide sequence: TGTGCCAGCAGTTACGGCTTTACAGGGAACACTGAAGCTTTCTTT.

This clonotype was counted ten times or more. The rearrangement uses TRBV12-5 and TRBJ2-3, with TRBD1 matching over 8 bases. This CDR3 is built from 14 residues. V dropped 5 bases and J dropped 4; count of bases not matched to a gene: 5. Germline V CDR1 and CDR2: LGHNT, FRNRAP. As DNA, the CDR3 is TGTGCTAGTGGTCGACAGGGGAATTCAGATACGCAGTATTTT. Translation: CASGRQGNSDTQYF.

This clonotype appeared a few times. The chain carries TRBV6-2 or TRBV6-3 and TRBJ1-5; 7 positions match TRBD1. Germline trimming cut 2 bases from V and 5 bases from J; bases unmatched to any gene: 6. CDR3 length: 15 residues. CDR1 MNHEY and CDR2 SVGEGT come from the germline V gene. For the CDR3, the DNA is TGTGCCAGCAGTTACCCCCGGGACAGAGATCAGCCCCAGCATTTT. Translating gives CASSYPRDRDQPQHF.

This clonotype was seen a handful of times. A much more abundant neighbour one base away suggests this may be a read error. J is TRBJ2-5 and V is TRBV20-1; 14 bases are shared with TRBD2. V dropped 3 bases and J dropped 11; count of bases not matched to a gene: 14. The germline gives CDR1 DFQATT, CDR2 SNEGSKA (reference sequence). There are 16 residues in the CDR3. The CDR3 is CSASQTGLAGVPEQYF. CDR3 nucleotide sequence: TGCAGTGCTAGCCAAACGGGACTAGCGGGAGTTCCTGAGCAGTACTTC.

This clonotype was picked up a small number of times. The chain couples TRBV4-2 to TRBJ1-6; 8 bases line up with TRBD1. CDR3 length: 15 amino acids. V trimming: 0 bases; J trimming: 7 bases; junction bases outside the gene matches: 2. Germline values: CDR1 LGHNA, CDR2 YNFKEQ. CDR3 coding DNA: TGTGCCAGCAGCCAAGAACGGACAGGGAATTCACCCCTCCACTTT. Its protein product is CASSQERTGNSPLHF.

This chain links TRBV18 with TRBJ1-2, with 7 bases lining up with TRBD1. The CDR3 loop spans 17 amino acids. Trimming cost V 5 bases and J 2 bases; bases outside gene matches: 14. Germline V gene sequence: CDR1 KGHSH, CDR2 LQKENI. The CDR3 reads CASSTNSPGQLNYGYTF. In nucleotides, the CDR3 is TGTGCCAGCTCAACCAATAGCCCGGGACAGCTGAACTATGGCTACACCTTC. Based on the CDR3 plus reference TRBV18 and TRBJ1-2, the full variable domain is NAGVMQNPRHLVRRRGQEARLRCSPMKGHSHVYWYRQLPEEGLKFMVYLQKENIIDESGMPKERFSAEFPKEGPSILRIQQVVRGDSAAYFCASSTNSPGQLNYGYTFGSGTRLTVV.

V gene TRBV6-2 or TRBV6-3 combines with J gene TRBJ2-4; D assignment may be TRBD1 or TRBD2 (5 bases each). The J call is uncertain, as TRBJ2-7 better fits the DNA end. From germline, CDR1 is MNHEY and CDR2 SVGEGT. This CDR3 has 19 residues. This CDR3 reads CASSYRDGQSLGYAYEQYF. The DNA of the CDR3 is TGTGCCAGCAGTTACAGGGACGGGCAATCCCTGGGGTATGCCTACGAGCAGTACTTC.

CDR3 in amino acids: CASSLASRGPYNEQFF. As DNA, the CDR3 is TGTGCCAGCAGCTTAGCGTCAAGGGGGCCCTACAATGAGCAGTTCTTC. This chain joins TRBV7-2 and TRBJ2-1; 7 bases agree with TRBD1. CDR3 size: 16 residues. Per germline, CDR1 SGHTA and CDR2 FQGNSA. V shed 0 bases and J 2 bases; nucleotides not matched to a gene: 4.

The chain joins TRBV15 to TRBJ2-5; TRBD2 aligns across 15 bases. The CDR3 has 19 amino acids. From germline, CDR1 is LNHNV and CDR2 YYDKDF (reference sequence). V trimming: 3 bases; J trimming: 11 bases; junction bases outside the gene matches: 19. The CDR3 sequence: CATSSRQGTGTSGRFEQYF. The DNA of the CDR3 is TGTGCCACCAGCAGCCGACAGGGGACCGGGACTAGCGGGAGGTTTGAGCAGTACTTC.

With respect to this clonotype: The junction departs from germline at one end; a sequencing error may be responsible. J is TRBJ2-3 and V is TRBV5-4; 12 nucleotides line up with TRBD2. This CDR3 is built from 15 residues. Germline-derived CDR1 and CDR2 are SGHNT and YYREEE (reference sequence). CDR3 bases: TGTGCCAGCAGCTTGCCTAGCGGGAGGGCAGATTCGCAGTATTTT. Its translation: CASSLPSGRADSQYF.

The genes are TRBV6-6 and TRBJ1-5; D gene unclear. The germline V gene encodes CDR1 MNHNY and CDR2 SVGAGI (reference sequence). Trimming removed 5 bases from V and 4 bases from J, with 12 bases in between. The CDR3 has 14 amino acids. CDR3 sequence: CASSLRDQNQPQHF. The CDR3 DNA follows: TGTGCCAGCAGTCTCCGGGATCAAAATCAGCCCCAGCATTTT.

The chain carries TRBV7-9 and TRBJ1-1; 7 bases line up with TRBD1. The CDR3 is 18 amino acids. CDR1 is SEHNR, CDR2 FQNEAQ, per germline (reference sequence). The junction had 15 bases not matched to a gene; V was cut back by 4 bases and J by 1 base. Here the CDR3 DNA reads TGTGCCAGCAGCTCTCTCGCCTCTTCGGGACAGACGAACACTGAAGCTTTCTTT. This translates into CASSSLASSGQTNTEAFF. Drawing the rest from reference TRBV7-9 and TRBJ1-1, the complete variable domain is DTGVSQNPRHKITKRGQNVTFRCDPISEHNRLYWYRQTLGQGPEFLTYFQNEAQLEKSRLLSDRFSAERPKGSFSTLEIQRTEQGDSAMYLCASSSLASSGQTNTEAFFGQGTRLTVV.

This clonotype was seen a few times. The CDR3 spells CSVAGGSGANVLTF. CDR3 nucleotides: TGCAGCGTTGCCGGGGGGTCTGGGGCCAACGTCCTGACTTTC. The chain is built from TRBV29-1 and TRBJ2-6, with 7 bases matching TRBD2. CDR1 is SQVTM and CDR2 is ANQGSEA in the germline V gene. The CDR3 runs 14 residues. Losses at the gene ends were 4 bases for V and 1 base for J; bases not matched to a gene: 1.

The CDR3 protein is CASKPGRDYNSPLHF. The CDR3 nucleotides read TGTGCCAGCAAGCCGGGTCGGGACTATAATTCACCCCTCCACTTT. The V and J genes are TRBV12-3 or TRBV12-4 and TRBJ1-6, with D hard to call. The V and J ends lost 7 bases and 3 bases respectively, with 13 bases between them. The CDR3 extends over 15 amino acids.

The chain combines TRBV4-2 with TRBJ2-3; maybe TRBD2 (5 bases). Trimming took 0 bases from V and 3 from J, leaving 16 bases between them. The V gene's germline CDR1 is LGHNA and CDR2 YNFKEQ. This CDR3 is built from 17 residues. The CDR3 sequence: CASSQDVRAGGTDTQYF. DNA of the CDR3: TGTGCCAGCAGCCAAGATGTCCGGGCGGGCGGGACAGATACGCAGTATTTT.

V is TRBV29-1 and J is TRBJ2-3; D perhaps matches TRBD1 (6 bases). The germline CDR1 and CDR2 sequences are SQVTM and ANQGSEA. Trimming removed 7 bases from V and 3 bases from J, with 17 bases in between. CDR3 length equals 14 residues. Here the CDR3 reads CSAVGQGPTDTQYF. For the CDR3, the DNA is TGCAGCGCTGTCGGGCAGGGGCCGACAGATACGCAGTATTTT.

This chain connects TRBV20-1 to TRBJ2-5; 9 bases align to TRBD1. The DNA end is more similar to TRBJ2-7, so the J call may be wrong. The CDR3 spans 14 residues. Germline V CDR1 and CDR2: DFQATT, SNEGSKA (reference sequence). This CDR3 is CSANLGTGRNEQYF. Here the CDR3 DNA reads TGCAGTGCTAATTTGGGGACAGGGCGGAACGAGCAGTACTTC.

This clonotype was detected a few times. The chain is built from TRBV20-1 and TRBJ2-7; D is unclear. CDR1 DFQATT and CDR2 SNEGSKA come from the germline V gene (reference sequence). Trimming left V 5 bases short and J 2 bases short, with 19 bases between. The CDR3 is 15 residues long. The DNA of the CDR3 is TGCAGTGCTCCGGACCTTGAGGCCCATGCCTACGAGCAGTACTTC. It translates to CSAPDLEAHAYEQYF.

The chain is built from TRBV7-2 and TRBJ2-4; D possibly corresponds to TRBD1 (6 bases). This CDR3 is built from 16 residues. Trimming cost V 5 bases and J 13 bases, with 27 bases left between them. Germline V CDR1 and CDR2: SGHTA, FQGNSA. The chain's CDR3 is CASSQGQGSFPGVQYF. For the CDR3, the DNA is TGTGCCAGCAGCCAGGGGCAAGGCTCATTTCCTGGTGTCCAGTACTTC.

The chain is built from TRBV27 and TRBJ1-5, with 9 bases identical to TRBD1. V shed 3 bases and J 2 bases; nucleotides not matched to a gene: 2. This CDR3 is built from 15 residues. The germline CDR1 and CDR2 sequences are MNHEY and SMNVEV (reference sequence). CDR3 nucleotides: TGTGCCAGCAGTTTCGGACAGGGGCGCAATCAGCCCCAGCATTTT. Protein: CASSFGQGRNQPQHF.

CDR3 loop: CASSPQVGGYEQYF. CDR3 nucleotide sequence: TGCGCCAGCAGCCCACAGGTGGGGGGATACGAGCAGTACTTC. V and J are TRBV5-1 and TRBJ2-7; D is possibly TRBD2 (6 bases). This CDR3 has 14 amino acids. V gave up 4 bases and J gave up 4 bases, with 15 bases separating them. The germline V gene encodes CDR1 SGHRS and CDR2 YFSETQ.